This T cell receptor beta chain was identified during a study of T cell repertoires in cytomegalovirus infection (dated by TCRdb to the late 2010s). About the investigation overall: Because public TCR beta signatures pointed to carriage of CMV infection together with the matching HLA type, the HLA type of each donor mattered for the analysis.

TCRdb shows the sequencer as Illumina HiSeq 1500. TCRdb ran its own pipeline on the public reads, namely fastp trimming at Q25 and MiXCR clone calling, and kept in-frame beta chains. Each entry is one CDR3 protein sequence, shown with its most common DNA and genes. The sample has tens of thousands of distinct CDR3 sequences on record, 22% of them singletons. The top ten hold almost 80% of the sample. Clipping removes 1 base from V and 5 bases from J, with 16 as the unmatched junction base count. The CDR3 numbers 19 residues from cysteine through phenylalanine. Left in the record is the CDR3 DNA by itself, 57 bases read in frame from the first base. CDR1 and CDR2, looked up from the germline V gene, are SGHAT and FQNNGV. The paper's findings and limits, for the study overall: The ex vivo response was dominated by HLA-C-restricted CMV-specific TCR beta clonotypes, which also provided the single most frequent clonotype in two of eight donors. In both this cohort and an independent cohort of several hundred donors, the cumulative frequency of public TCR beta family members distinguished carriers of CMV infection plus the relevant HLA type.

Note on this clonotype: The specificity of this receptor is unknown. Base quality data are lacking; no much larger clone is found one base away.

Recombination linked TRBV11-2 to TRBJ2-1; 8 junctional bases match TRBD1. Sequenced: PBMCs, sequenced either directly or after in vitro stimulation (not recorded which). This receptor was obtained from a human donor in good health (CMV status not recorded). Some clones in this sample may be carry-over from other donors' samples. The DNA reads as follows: TGTGCCAGCAGCTTAGGGTACGACAGGGGCCTCCGATTTAACAATGAGCAGTTCTTC. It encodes CASSLGYDRGLRFNNEQFF.